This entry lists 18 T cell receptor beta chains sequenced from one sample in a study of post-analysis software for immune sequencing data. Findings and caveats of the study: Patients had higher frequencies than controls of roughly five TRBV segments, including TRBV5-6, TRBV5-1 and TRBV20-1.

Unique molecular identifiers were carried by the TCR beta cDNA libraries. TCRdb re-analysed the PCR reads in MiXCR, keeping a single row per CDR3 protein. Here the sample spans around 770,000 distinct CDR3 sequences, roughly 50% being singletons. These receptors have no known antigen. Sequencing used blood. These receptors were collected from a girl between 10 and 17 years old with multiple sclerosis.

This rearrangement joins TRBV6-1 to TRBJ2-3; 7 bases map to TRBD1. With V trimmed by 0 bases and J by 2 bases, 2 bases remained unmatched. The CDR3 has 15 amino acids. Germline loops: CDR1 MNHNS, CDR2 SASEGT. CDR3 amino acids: CASSEAGTDTDTQYF. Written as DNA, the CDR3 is TGTGCCAGCAGTGAAGCCGGGACAGACACAGATACGCAGTATTTT.

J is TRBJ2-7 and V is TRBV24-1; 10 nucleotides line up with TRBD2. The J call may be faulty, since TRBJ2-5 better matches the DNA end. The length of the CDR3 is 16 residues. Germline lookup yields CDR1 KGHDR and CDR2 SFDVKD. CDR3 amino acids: CATSDFQAGGEETQYF. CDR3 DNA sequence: TGTGCCACCAGTGATTTTCAAGCGGGAGGGGAGGAGACCCAGTACTTC.

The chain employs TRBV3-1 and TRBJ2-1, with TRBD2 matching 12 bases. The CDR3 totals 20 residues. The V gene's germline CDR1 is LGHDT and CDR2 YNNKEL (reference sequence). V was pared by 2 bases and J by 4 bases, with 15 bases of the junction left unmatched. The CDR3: CASSQPPIPTSGRRYNEQFF. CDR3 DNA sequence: TGTGCCAGCAGCCAACCCCCGATCCCGACTAGCGGGAGAAGGTACAATGAGCAGTTCTTC.

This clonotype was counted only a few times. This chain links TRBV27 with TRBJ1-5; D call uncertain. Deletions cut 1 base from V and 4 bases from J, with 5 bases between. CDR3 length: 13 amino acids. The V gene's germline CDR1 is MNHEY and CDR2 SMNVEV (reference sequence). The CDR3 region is CASSLWGNQPQHF. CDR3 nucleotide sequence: TGTGCCAGCAGTTTATGGGGTAATCAGCCCCAGCATTTT.

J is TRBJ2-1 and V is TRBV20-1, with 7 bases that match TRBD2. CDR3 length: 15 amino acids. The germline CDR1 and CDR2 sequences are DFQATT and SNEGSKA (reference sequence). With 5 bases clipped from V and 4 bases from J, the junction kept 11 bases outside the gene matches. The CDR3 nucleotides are TGCAGTGCTCCCCGGAAGGAGCGGGGATACAATGAGCAGTTCTTC. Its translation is CSAPRKERGYNEQFF.

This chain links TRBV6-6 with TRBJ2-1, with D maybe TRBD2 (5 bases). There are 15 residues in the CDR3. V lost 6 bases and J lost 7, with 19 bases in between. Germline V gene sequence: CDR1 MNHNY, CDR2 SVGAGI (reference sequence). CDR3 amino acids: CASRRTGRSFNEQFF. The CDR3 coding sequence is TGTGCCAGCAGGAGGACTGGCCGATCTTTTAATGAGCAGTTCTTC.

Here the CDR3 DNA reads TGTGCCCTGGGGGCAGATACGCAGTATTTT. Amino acid sequence: CALGADTQYF. The chain combines TRBV7-9 with TRBJ2-3, with D tentatively TRBD1 or TRBD2 (5 bases each). Trimming took 11 bases from V and 4 from J, leaving 7 bases between them. Looked up from germline, CDR1 is SEHNR and CDR2 is FQNEAQ (reference sequence). The CDR3 spans 10 residues.

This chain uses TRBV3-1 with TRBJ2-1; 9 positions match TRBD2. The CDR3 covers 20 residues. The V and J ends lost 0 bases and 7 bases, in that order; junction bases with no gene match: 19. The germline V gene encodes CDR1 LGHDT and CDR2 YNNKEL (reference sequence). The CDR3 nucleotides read TGTGCCAGCAGCCAAGACCTGAGGACTAGCGAGAAGTCCTACAGGAATGAGCAGTTCTTC. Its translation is CASSQDLRTSEKSYRNEQFF.

The DNA of the CDR3 is TGTGCCAGCAGTGGGGACAGGGGGGGTTACAATGAGCAGTTCTTC. Its translation: CASSGDRGGYNEQFF. The chain is built from TRBV2 and TRBJ2-1; 11 nucleotides align to TRBD1. The CDR3 extends over 15 amino acids. Per germline, CDR1 SNHLY and CDR2 FYNNEI. With 4 bases clipped from V and 4 bases from J, the junction kept 3 bases outside the gene matches.

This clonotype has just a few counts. Here the CDR3 DNA reads TGTGCCAGCAGTCCAGCGGGAGGTACGAGCTCCTACAATGAGCAGTTCTTC. It encodes CASSPAGGTSSYNEQFF. The V gene is TRBV12-3 or TRBV12-4, the J gene TRBJ2-1, with TRBD2 identical over 9 bases. This CDR3 is built from 17 residues. The junction had 8 bases not matched to a gene; V was cut back by 5 bases and J by 0 bases.

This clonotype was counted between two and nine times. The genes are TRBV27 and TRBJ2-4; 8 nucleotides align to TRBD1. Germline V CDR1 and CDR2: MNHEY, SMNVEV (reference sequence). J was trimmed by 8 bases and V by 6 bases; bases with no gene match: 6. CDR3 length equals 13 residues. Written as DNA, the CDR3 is TGTGCCAGCAGCCAGGGGGCGGTGGACATTCAGTACTTC. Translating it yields CASSQGAVDIQYF.

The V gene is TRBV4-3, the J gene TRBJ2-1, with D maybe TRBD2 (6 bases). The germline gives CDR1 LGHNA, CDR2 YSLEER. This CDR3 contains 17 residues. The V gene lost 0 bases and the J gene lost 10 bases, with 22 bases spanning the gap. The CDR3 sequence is CASSQDTPGVGINEQFF. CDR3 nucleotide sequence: TGCGCCAGCAGCCAAGACACACCGGGGGTAGGCATCAACGAGCAGTTCTTC.

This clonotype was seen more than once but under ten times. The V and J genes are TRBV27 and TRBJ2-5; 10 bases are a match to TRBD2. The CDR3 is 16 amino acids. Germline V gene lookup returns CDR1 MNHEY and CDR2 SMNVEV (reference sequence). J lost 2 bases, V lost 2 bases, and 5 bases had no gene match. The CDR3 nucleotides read TGTGCCAGCAGTTTAGGTAGCGGGAGGCCGCAAGAGACCCAGTACTTC. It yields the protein CASSLGSGRPQETQYF.

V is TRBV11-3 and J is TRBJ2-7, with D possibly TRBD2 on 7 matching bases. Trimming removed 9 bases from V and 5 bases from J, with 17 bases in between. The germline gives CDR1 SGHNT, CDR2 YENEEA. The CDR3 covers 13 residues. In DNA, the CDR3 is TGTGCCAGTAGAGGGGGAGGGAGGGACGAGCAGTACTTC. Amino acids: CASRGGGRDEQYF.

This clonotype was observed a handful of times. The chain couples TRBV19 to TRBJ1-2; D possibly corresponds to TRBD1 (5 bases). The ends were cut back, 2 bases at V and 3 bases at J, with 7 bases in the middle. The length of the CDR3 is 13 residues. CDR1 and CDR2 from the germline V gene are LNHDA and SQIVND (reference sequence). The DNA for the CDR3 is TGTGCCAGTAGTATAAAAGGGGACTATGGCTACACCTTC. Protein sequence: CASSIKGDYGYTF. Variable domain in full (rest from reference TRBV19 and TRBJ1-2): DGGITQSPKYLFRKEGQNVTLSCEQNLNHDAMYWYRQDPGQGLRLIYYSQIVNDFQKGDIAEGYSVSREKKESFPLTVTSAQKNPTAFYLCASSIKGDYGYTFGSGTRLTVV.

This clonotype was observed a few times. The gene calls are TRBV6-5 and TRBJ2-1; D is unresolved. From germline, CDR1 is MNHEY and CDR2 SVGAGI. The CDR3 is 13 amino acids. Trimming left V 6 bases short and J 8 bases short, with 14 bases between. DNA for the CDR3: TGTGCCAGCAGCGACGGGCCCCGGGATGAGCAGTTCTTC. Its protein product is CASSDGPRDEQFF.

The CDR3 is CASSAPGTSLSEQYF. As DNA, the CDR3 is TGTGCCAGCAGCGCCCCCGGGACTAGTCTTTCCGAGCAGTACTTC. V is TRBV9 and J is TRBJ2-7; 8 bases match TRBD2. J lost 6 bases, V lost 3 bases, and 11 bases had no gene match. The CDR3 totals 15 residues. Per germline, CDR1 SGDLS and CDR2 YYNGEE.

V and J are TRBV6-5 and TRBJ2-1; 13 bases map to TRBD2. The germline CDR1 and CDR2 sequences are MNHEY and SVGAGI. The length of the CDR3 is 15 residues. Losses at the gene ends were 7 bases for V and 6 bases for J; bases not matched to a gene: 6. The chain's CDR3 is CASKPGLAGSNEQFF. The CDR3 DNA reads TGTGCCAGCAAACCGGGACTAGCGGGGAGCAATGAGCAGTTCTTC.